The T cell receptor beta chain described here comes from a study of Graves' ophthalmopathy and Graves' hyperthyroidism. The CDR3 is 14 amino acids. The germline V and J ends were trimmed by 3 bases and 3 bases, with 11 bases remaining between them. The germline V gene encodes CDR1 ENHRY and CDR2 SYGVKD. The diagnostic workup employed clinical symptoms, serum thyroxine, TRAb, thyroid ultrasound and orbital computed tomography. PBMCs were density-gradient isolated from around 11 ml fresh blood. The study amplified TCR beta CDR3 regions using RNA transcripts. HTBI primers were employed in first-round RT-PCR, then a second-round multiplex PCR followed. One entry per CDR3 protein results from TCRdb running MiXCR on the multiplex PCR reads. In the table there are roughly 410,000 distinct CDR3 sequences, just over 15% of which are singletons. This clonotype showed up many times. Its target is unknown. Overall study results and limits: Detected in blood as well were most expanded thyroid clonotypes with frequency above 0.001.

The chain recombines TRBV10-3 with TRBJ1-2; the D gene is possibly TRBD1 (6 bases). The specimen was peripheral blood. The source is a woman aged 18-29 years with stable Graves' hyperthyroidism. CDR3 sequence: CAISDGRGDYGYTF. The CDR3 nucleotides read TGTGCCATCAGTGATGGCAGGGGCGACTATGGCTACACCTTC.